This T cell receptor beta chain was observed in a study of shared clonotypes between healthy human individuals. V dropped 4 bases and J dropped 3 bases, with 13 bases sitting between them. This CDR3 comprises 14 residues. Per germline, CDR1 SGHRS and CDR2 YFSETQ. The authors split each subset's genomic DNA evenly across several immunoSEQ plates. Repertoires were generated with immunoSEQ multiplex PCR, while TCRdb's copy carries only in-frame clones and drops some. The sample lists around 1.5 million clones; 95% to 99% were seen once. The receptor's source is a man aged 25-40 years in good health. The sample was naive CD4+ T cells sorted from blood. The subset here: CD45RA+ positively selected. This rearrangement joins TRBV5-1 to TRBJ1-2; TRBD1 is a possible D gene (5 bases). This CDR3 reads CASSPEGRDYGYTF. The CDR3 DNA reads TGCGCCAGCAGCCCGGAGGGACGGGACTATGGCTACACCTTC.